The 16 T cell receptor beta chains below were found in one sample sequenced in a study of a mutant IDH1 vaccine in newly diagnosed glioma. The antigens of these receptors remain unknown. This sample's time point: week 47, end of study. Mutant IDH1 20-mer peptide, at 300 ug, made up each vaccine dose, with topical imiquimod. The repertoire was sequenced with immunoSEQ multiplex PCR; TCRdb's copy has only in-frame clones and lacks some. Here the sample spans 60,000 to 65,000 clones, roughly 80% being singletons. This sample comprised PBMCs, obtained from a glioma patient whose treatment included an IDH1 peptide vaccine. These receptor sequences come from a young man with glioma.

The chain combines TRBV6-9 with TRBJ1-1; no firm D call. Trimming stripped 3 bases from V and 2 bases from J, with 13 bases between. This CDR3 contains 15 residues. Germline V gene lookup returns CDR1 MNHGY and CDR2 SVAAGI. The CDR3 protein is CASSYSPPGNTEAFF. As DNA, the CDR3 is TGTGCCAGCAGTTACTCCCCCCCGGGTAACACTGAAGCTTTCTTT.

The chain uses TRBV15 and TRBJ2-1, with D tentatively TRBD1 or TRBD2 (6 bases each). The CDR3 contains 17 residues. Germline CDR1 is LNHNV and CDR2 is YYDKDF (reference sequence). Trimming removed 1 base at V and 12 bases at J, with 25 bases between. The DNA for the CDR3 is TGTGCCACCAGCAGAGGGTTACAGACTAGGGGGGCTTTGGTGCAGTTCTTC. Its translation: CATSRGLQTRGALVQFF.

This chain uses TRBV7-9 with TRBJ1-1; D is unclear. CDR1 is SEHNR, CDR2 FQNEAQ, per germline (reference sequence). This CDR3 comprises 16 residues. Trimming pared 5 bases from V and 1 base from J, leaving 17 bases between. DNA for the CDR3: TGTGCCAGCAGCACGATACTGACACGAGGGAACACTGAAGCTTTCTTT. Translating it yields CASSTILTRGNTEAFF. Based on the CDR3 plus reference TRBV7-9 and TRBJ1-1, the full variable domain is DTGVSQNPRHKITKRGQNVTFRCDPISEHNRLYWYRQTLGQGPEFLTYFQNEAQLEKSRLLSDRFSAERPKGSFSTLEIQRTEQGDSAMYLCASSTILTRGNTEAFFGQGTRLTVV.

In this sample, this clone turned up once. This chain uses TRBV5-1 with TRBJ2-1; TRBD2 aligns across 7 bases. The CDR3 runs 15 residues. The V gene's germline CDR1 is SGHRS and CDR2 YFSETQ. V shed 4 bases, J shed 6 bases, and the junction held 10 bases outside the gene matches. CDR3 amino acids: CASSPLTGGGNEQFF. As DNA, the CDR3 is TGCGCCAGCAGCCCCCTTACGGGGGGAGGCAATGAGCAGTTCTTC.

This clone was recorded once. This chain links TRBV6-5 with TRBJ1-4; 7 bases fit TRBD1. The V segment lost 3 bases and the J segment 7 bases; nucleotides outside the gene matches: 5. This CDR3 is built from 14 residues. CDR1 is MNHEY, CDR2 SVGAGI, per germline. CDR3: CASSYGRGSEKLFF. DNA for the CDR3: TGTGCCAGCAGTTATGGCAGGGGGTCTGAAAAACTGTTTTTT.

The rearrangement joins TRBV28 to TRBJ1-6; tentative D call: TRBD1 (6 bases). The CDR3 is 14 residues long. In germline, CDR1 is MDHEN, CDR2 SYDVKM. Between the trimmed V and J ends, which lost 5 bases and 7 bases, there was a span of 12 bases. The CDR3 region has the DNA TGTGCCAGCAGTCCCACAGGGAGAAATTCACCCCTCCACTTT. Translated: CASSPTGRNSPLHF.

CDR3 sequence reads: CASSAEQSYEQYF. The CDR3 DNA reads as TGTGCCAGCAGTGCGGAGCAATCCTACGAGCAGTACTTC. The chain couples TRBV6-1 to TRBJ2-7; D remains unclear. The CDR3 length is 13 residues. V gave up 4 bases and J gave up 1 base, with 8 bases separating them. Germline V lookup: CDR1 MNHNS, CDR2 SASEGT.

This chain uses TRBV27 with TRBJ1-4; TRBD1 agrees at 9 bases. The CDR3 spans 14 residues. CDR1 MNHEY and CDR2 SMNVEV come from the germline V gene (reference sequence). Trimming at V came to 7 bases and at J to 5 bases, leaving 5 bases not matched to a gene. CDR3 in DNA: TGTGCCAGCAAAGGGACAGGGTGGAATGAAAAACTGTTTTTT. Translation gives CASKGTGWNEKLFF.

The chain is built from TRBV6-5 and TRBJ2-5, with 8 bases aligning to TRBD2. This CDR3 has 15 amino acids. Germline CDR1 MNHEY, CDR2 SVGAGI. With 0 bases clipped from V and 7 bases from J, the junction kept 7 bases outside the gene matches. CDR3: CASSYSMGGTRTQYF. CDR3 sequence (DNA): TGTGCCAGCAGTTACTCGATGGGGGGGACTAGGACCCAGTACTTC.

The rearrangement joins TRBV10-3 to TRBJ2-7; no definite D call. The CDR3 runs 13 residues. Germline CDR1 ENHRY, CDR2 SYGVKD. V was pared by 2 bases and J by 2 bases, with 7 bases between. The CDR3 sequence: CAISEGQTYEQYF. CDR3 DNA sequence: TGTGCCATCAGTGAGGGGCAGACCTACGAGCAGTACTTC.

The table lists this clone with a count of one. The chain uses TRBV2 and TRBJ2-1, with D tentatively TRBD2 (6 bases). V lost 1 base to trimming and J lost 4 bases, with 11 bases between them. This CDR3 comprises 15 residues. Germline lookup yields CDR1 SNHLY and CDR2 FYNNEI. For the CDR3, the DNA is TGTGCCAGCAGTGAAGAAGGGACTGGATACAATGAGCAGTTCTTC. It codes for CASSEEGTGYNEQFF.

The chain carries TRBV25-1 and TRBJ1-2; tentative D call: TRBD1 (6 bases). V was clipped by 6 bases and J by 3 bases, with 17 bases between them. The CDR3 totals 15 residues. Germline loops: CDR1 MGHDK, CDR2 SYGVNS. The CDR3 bases are TGTGCCAGCAGCAAAGGGGGGGGGCCCGACTATGGCTACACCTTC. Protein: CASSKGGGPDYGYTF.

This clone was observed a single time. The V gene is TRBV6-1, the J gene TRBJ1-5; tentatively, D is TRBD1 (6 bases). The V and J ends lost 3 bases and 3 bases respectively, with 21 bases between them. Germline V gene lookup returns CDR1 MNHNS and CDR2 SASEGT. The CDR3 is made up of 18 amino acids. CDR3 sequence: CASSDPGTFRSANQPQHF. The CDR3 DNA reads TGTGCCAGCAGTGATCCCGGGACATTTAGATCGGCCAATCAGCCCCAGCATTTT.

The chain uses TRBV5-1 and TRBJ1-6, with 8 nucleotides matching TRBD1. V dropped 1 base and J dropped 5; count of bases not matched to a gene: 2. Germline V gene data show CDR1 as SGHRS and CDR2 as YFSETQ. This CDR3 is 15 amino acids long. As DNA, the CDR3 is TGCGCCAGCAGCTTGAGGGACAGGAATAATTCACCCCTCCACTTT. The encoded protein is CASSLRDRNNSPLHF.

The rearrangement uses TRBV18 and TRBJ1-1, with 9 positions matching TRBD1. Germline loops: CDR1 KGHSH, CDR2 LQKENI. The CDR3 contains 13 residues. The J segment lost 2 bases and the V segment lost 6 bases, leaving 1 base of the junction unmatched. CDR3 sequence: CASSDRGNTEAFF. The CDR3 DNA follows: TGTGCCAGCTCGGACAGGGGAAACACTGAAGCTTTCTTT.

The rearrangement links TRBV7-9 to TRBJ2-5; D may correspond to TRBD1 or TRBD2 (5 bases each). The length of the CDR3 is 13 residues. Germline loops: CDR1 SEHNR, CDR2 FQNEAQ (reference sequence). The germline V and J ends were trimmed by 10 bases and 7 bases, with 19 bases remaining between them. The CDR3 here is CATAPGTQGTQYF. The CDR3 DNA is TGTGCCACCGCACCGGGGACCCAGGGGACCCAGTACTTC.